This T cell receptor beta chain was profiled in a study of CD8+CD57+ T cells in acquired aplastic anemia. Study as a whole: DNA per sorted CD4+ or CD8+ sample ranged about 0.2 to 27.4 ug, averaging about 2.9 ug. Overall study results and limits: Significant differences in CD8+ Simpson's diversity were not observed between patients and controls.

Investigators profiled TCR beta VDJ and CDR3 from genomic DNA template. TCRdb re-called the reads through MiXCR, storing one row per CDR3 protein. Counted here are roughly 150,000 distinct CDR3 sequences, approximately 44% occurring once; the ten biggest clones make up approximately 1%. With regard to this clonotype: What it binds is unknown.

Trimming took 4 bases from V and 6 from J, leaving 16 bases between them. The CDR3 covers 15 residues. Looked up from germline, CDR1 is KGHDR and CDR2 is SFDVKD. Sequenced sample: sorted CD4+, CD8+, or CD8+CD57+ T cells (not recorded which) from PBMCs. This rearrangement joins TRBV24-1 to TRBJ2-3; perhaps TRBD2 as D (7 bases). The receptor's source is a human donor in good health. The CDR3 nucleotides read TGTGCCACCAGTGACCCCATGGGGGGGGCGGATACGCAGTATTTT. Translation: CATSDPMGGADTQYF.